This T cell receptor (beta chain) emerged from a study of prognosis after radiotherapy for stage I lung cancer. There are 15 residues in the CDR3. Germline V gene data show CDR1 as SEHNR and CDR2 as FQNEAQ (reference sequence). Multiplex PCR, run in two rounds, amplified TCR beta CDR3 from genomic DNA. First-round PCR, the initial amplification, used primers specific to each TRBV and TRBJ gene. MiXCR, run by TCRdb on the multiplex PCR reads, gives a single entry per CDR3 protein. The data show about 13,000 distinct CDR3 sequences, less than 55% seen once. This clonotype was seen just once. A far larger clone is one base from this, pointing to a likely read error.

The source material was PBMCs, sampled before or after stereotactic body radiation therapy (not recorded which). The clonotype originates from a donor of 50 years or more with non-small cell lung cancer. J is TRBJ2-1 and V is TRBV7-9; either TRBD1 or TRBD2 may fit D (5 bases each). The CDR3 is CASSWGNSRDNEQFF. CDR3 DNA sequence: TGCGCCAGCAGCTGGGGGAATAGCAGGGACAATGAGCAGTTCTTC.